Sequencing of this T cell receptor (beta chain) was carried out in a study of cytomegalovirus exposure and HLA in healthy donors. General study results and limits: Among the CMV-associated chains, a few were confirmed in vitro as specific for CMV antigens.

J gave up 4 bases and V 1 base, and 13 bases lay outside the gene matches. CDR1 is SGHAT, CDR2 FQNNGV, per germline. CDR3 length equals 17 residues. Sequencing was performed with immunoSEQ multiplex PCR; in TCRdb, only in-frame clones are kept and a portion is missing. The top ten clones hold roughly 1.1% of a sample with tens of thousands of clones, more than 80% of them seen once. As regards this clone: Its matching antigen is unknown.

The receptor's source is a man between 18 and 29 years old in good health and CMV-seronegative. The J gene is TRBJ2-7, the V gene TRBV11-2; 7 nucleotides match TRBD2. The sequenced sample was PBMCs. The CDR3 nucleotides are TGTGCCAGCAGCTTAGCATTTGGCGGGAGTGTGGGGTACGAGCAGTACTTC. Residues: CASSLAFGGSVGYEQYF.